This TCR beta chain was documented in a study of T cells in Graves' hyperthyroidism and ophthalmopathy. The CDR3 has 17 residues. Germline CDR1 MGHRA, CDR2 YSYEKL. V was trimmed by 6 bases and J by 1 base, leaving 21 bases between them. Details on this clonotype: What it binds is not known.

Those patients with uncontrolled infection, other autoimmune disease, pregnancy or lactation were excluded. RNA transcripts were the template for amplifying TCR beta CDR3 regions. During a first-round RT-PCR of the TCR CDR3, the HTBI primer set was used. TCRdb re-analysed the multiplex PCR reads in MiXCR, keeping a single row per CDR3 protein. The sample holds about 560,000 distinct CDR3 sequences, roughly a sixth seen once. Study-wide results and limits: Most clonotypes expanded in thyroid above 0.001 were likewise present in blood.

Source material: blood. The chain carries TRBV4-1 and TRBJ1-1; D might be TRBD1 (6 bases). The sequence derives from a woman aged 18-29 years with Graves' hyperthyroidism. As DNA, the CDR3 is TGCGCCAGCAGAATAGTGGGGGGAAGGGGGGCGAACACTGAAGCTTTCTTT. This encodes CASRIVGGRGANTEAFF.